These 12 T cell receptor beta chains were sequenced from one sample in a study of T cell responses to AZD1222 COVID-19 vaccine. Repertoires were generated with immunoSEQ multiplex PCR, while TCRdb's copy carries only in-frame clones and drops some. The sample lists 150,000 or so clones, around 94% seen once, with about 0.64% in the top ten. The source was peripheral blood, collected on day 0 of AZD1222 vaccination. These receptor sequences come from an adult in good health.

This clone was recorded once. The chain has TRBV5-5 and TRBJ1-6, with 9 bases that match TRBD1. With 3 bases clipped from V and 2 bases from J, the junction kept 6 bases outside the gene matches. The CDR3 is 17 residues long. Germline-derived CDR1 and CDR2 are SGHKS and YYEKEE (reference sequence). The CDR3 DNA is TGTGCCAGCAGCTCTCGGACAGGGGAAACCTATAATTCACCCCTCCACTTT. This codes for CASSSRTGETYNSPLHF.

V usage is TRBV27 and J usage is TRBJ2-7; D not certain. Per the germline V gene, CDR1 is MNHEY and CDR2 is SMNVEV (reference sequence). V was clipped by 4 bases and J by 5 bases, with 15 bases between them. This CDR3 has 14 amino acids. Here the CDR3 reads CASSSAGIVHEQYF. The CDR3, as DNA: TGTGCCAGCAGTTCGGCAGGTATTGTCCACGAGCAGTACTTC.

V usage is TRBV2 and J usage is TRBJ1-2; TRBD1 is a possible D gene (6 bases). Germline V lookup: CDR1 SNHLY, CDR2 FYNNEI. V dropped 8 bases and J dropped 5 bases, with 12 bases sitting between them. CDR3 length: 12 residues. The CDR3 region has the DNA TGTGCCAGCGGGAGAACAGGGTATGGCTACACCTTC. Its translation is CASGRTGYGYTF.

The chain carries TRBV10-3 and TRBJ2-2, with no clear D. The germline V and J ends were trimmed by 3 bases and 6 bases, with 5 bases remaining between them. The CDR3 runs to 12 residues. Per the germline V gene, CDR1 is ENHRY and CDR2 is SYGVKD. Here the CDR3 reads CAISDRAGELFF. Here the CDR3 DNA reads TGTGCCATCAGTGATAGGGCCGGGGAGCTGTTTTTT.

The chain couples TRBV2 to TRBJ2-1; D is perhaps TRBD2 (5 bases). CDR1 and CDR2 from the germline V gene are SNHLY and FYNNEI. The CDR3 consists of 12 residues. V was clipped by 5 bases and J by 10 bases, with 12 bases between them. The CDR3 DNA reads as TGTGCCAGCAGTTCCGGGGTAGCGGAGCAGTTCTTC. Protein: CASSSGVAEQFF.

This chain connects TRBV7-9 to TRBJ1-1; TRBD1 agrees at 11 bases. The length of the CDR3 is 14 residues. Germline V CDR1 and CDR2: SEHNR, FQNEAQ (reference sequence). J gave up 4 bases and V 4 bases, and 2 bases lay outside the gene matches. The CDR3 protein is CASSSGQGATEAFF. DNA of the CDR3: TGTGCCAGCAGCTCCGGACAGGGGGCCACTGAAGCTTTCTTT.

The chain is built from TRBV23-1 and TRBJ2-7, with D perhaps matching TRBD2 (6 bases). TRBV23-1 is reported as an ORF; its role is uncertain. Trimming removed 11 bases from V and 5 bases from J, with 16 bases in between. The CDR3 covers 12 residues. The CDR3 bases are TGCGCCGCCGCAGGGACTCGGGACGAGCAGTACTTC. Its translation: CAAAGTRDEQYF.

V usage is TRBV9 and J usage is TRBJ2-1; weak D call: TRBD1 (6 bases). The CDR3 runs to 15 residues. Germline CDR1 reads SGDLS; CDR2 reads YYNGEE. V shed 1 base and J shed 0 bases, with 8 bases lying between them. CDR3: CASSVQGSSYNEQFF. CDR3 sequence (DNA): TGTGCCAGCAGCGTACAGGGGAGCTCCTACAATGAGCAGTTCTTC.

V is TRBV9 and J is TRBJ2-5; D remains ambiguous. The V gene lost 3 bases and the J gene lost 4 bases, with 4 bases spanning the gap. CDR3 length: 11 amino acids. The germline CDR1 and CDR2 sequences are SGDLS and YYNGEE. The CDR3 bases are TGTGCCAGCAGCGCCGGAGAGACCCAGTACTTC. It is translated as CASSAGETQYF.

In the case of this clone: Other nucleotide sequences from this sample produce the same CDR3. The V and J genes are TRBV28 and TRBJ2-7; D not certain. CDR1 is MDHEN and CDR2 is SYDVKM in the germline V gene. V lost 4 bases and J 3 bases, leaving 7 bases between the germline ends. The CDR3 runs to 12 residues. This CDR3 is CASSSQIYEQYF. For the CDR3, the DNA is TGTGCCAGCAGTTCACAGATCTACGAGCAGTACTTC. Complete variable domain (other parts from reference TRBV28 and TRBJ2-7): DVKVTQSSRYLVKRTGEKVFLECVQDMDHENMFWYRQDPGLGLRLIYFSYDVKMKEKGDIPEGYSVSREKKERFSLILESASTNQTSMYLCASSSQIYEQYFGPGTRLTVT.

The gene calls are TRBV5-5 and TRBJ1-3; 8 bases fit TRBD1. Germline V CDR1 and CDR2: SGHKS, YYEKEE (reference sequence). This CDR3 comprises 15 residues. The trim removed 3 bases at V and 7 bases at J, leaving 9 bases unmatched. CDR3 coding DNA: TGTGCCAGCAGCTCATTCGGACAGGGCAGCAACACCATATATTTT. Translated: CASSSFGQGSNTIYF.

J is TRBJ1-5 and V is TRBV15, with D unresolved. CDR1 is LNHNV, CDR2 YYDKDF, per germline (reference sequence). CDR3 length: 15 amino acids. The V and J ends lost 3 bases and 1 base respectively, with 10 bases between them. The CDR3 reads CATSRGRASNQPQHF. The CDR3 bases are TGTGCCACCAGCAGGGGAAGGGCGAGCAATCAGCCCCAGCATTTT.